By sample fraction, the clone carrying this T cell receptor beta chain is medium-sized. Its antigen is as yet unknown. Thyroid surgery was preceded by no treatment in any patient. Germline-derived CDR1 and CDR2 are SNHLY and FYNNEI. The CDR3 extends over 14 amino acids. V lost 2 bases to trimming and J lost 4 bases; unmatched junction nucleotides: 4. This sample is drawn from a study of metastatic and nonmetastatic thyroid tumors. Whole-study context: Both malignant and benign thyroid patients supplied peripheral blood and tumor or nodule tissue samples, across which the repertoires of these patients were then compared.

MiXCR re-clonotyped the PCR reads for TCRdb. Of around 12,000 clones listed, around 10% are singletons. Overall study findings and caveats: Reported TCR beta diversity, measured in blood and tumor, was significantly higher for malignant thyroid tumors than for benign nodules.

The chain recombines TRBV2 with TRBJ2-7; 8 bases align to TRBD2. The receptor was derived from a female donor with papillary thyroid cancer or a benign thyroid nodule (not recorded which). Some clones in this sample may be carry-over from other donors' samples. The sequenced sample was blood. The CDR3 DNA reads TGTGCCAGCAGTGAACTGCGGGGGGTGTACGAGCAGTACTTC. Protein: CASSELRGVYEQYF.